The rows below give T cell receptor beta chains drawn from one sample of a study of T cell repertoires in cytomegalovirus infection. TCRdb reprocessed the reads via MiXCR and lists one record per CDR3 protein. The sample comprises nearly 650,000 distinct CDR3 sequences, approximately 24% of which are singletons, and approximately 8% rests with the top ten. Material for sequencing was CD8+ T cells from PBMCs. These receptors originate from a human donor in good health (CMV status not recorded). Some clones in this sample may be carry-over from other donors' samples. Each CDR3 is given without its conserved first and last residue.

j_call: TRBJ2-1
v_call: TRBV2
cdr3_aa: ASVSIRNEQF

j_call: TRBJ1-5
v_call: TRBV27
cdr3_aa: ANSLGQGGNQPQH

j_call: TRBJ2-1
v_call: TRBV7-8
cdr3_aa: ASSPGGDSNEQF

j_call: TRBJ2-4
v_call: TRBV12-3/TRBV12-4
cdr3_aa: ASSLHPVAKNIQY

j_call: TRBJ2-7
v_call: TRBV28
cdr3_aa: ASSLEVSYEQY

j_call: TRBJ2-2
v_call: TRBV19
cdr3_aa: ASTPLVQGDSELF

j_call: TRBJ1-1
v_call: TRBV12-3/TRBV12-4
cdr3_aa: ASRTGTYNTEAF

j_call: TRBJ1-1
v_call: TRBV4-1
cdr3_aa: ASSQGLGAVNTEAF

j_call: TRBJ2-1
v_call: TRBV6-1
cdr3_aa: ASKAGDNEQF

j_call: TRBJ2-1
v_call: TRBV2
cdr3_aa: ASETGGFNEQF

j_call: TRBJ2-1
v_call: TRBV18
cdr3_aa: ASWDSDNEQF

j_call: TRBJ2-7
v_call: TRBV10-2
cdr3_aa: ASSWGGTYEQY

j_call: TRBJ2-6
v_call: TRBV27
cdr3_aa: ASRLGTGANVLT

j_call: TRBJ2-5
v_call: TRBV6-6
cdr3_aa: ASSWVSTETQY

j_call: TRBJ2-2
v_call: TRBV20-1
cdr3_aa: SARDFGQATGELF

j_call: TRBJ2-1
v_call: TRBV20-1
cdr3_aa: SARDPGQARSYNEQF

j_call: TRBJ2-2
v_call: TRBV12-3/TRBV12-4
cdr3_aa: ASSPRRVSGELF

j_call: TRBJ2-3
v_call: TRBV7-2
cdr3_aa: ASSLNLRGTGGTDTQY

j_call: TRBJ1-5
v_call: TRBV7-2
cdr3_aa: ASSFVKEELQPQH

j_call: TRBJ2-7
v_call: TRBV10-3
cdr3_aa: AISVGLAGTSYEQY

j_call: TRBJ2-3
v_call: TRBV7-6
cdr3_aa: ASSLAASSYTDTQY